This TCR beta chain was documented in a study of human T cells and chemical hapten exposure. At the level of the study: Each patient's scalp received weekly diphenylcyclopropenone throughout the roughly 23-week study.

In this sample, this clonotype turned up a few times. Germline V gene data show CDR1 as SEHNR and CDR2 as FQNEAQ (reference sequence). V dropped 7 bases and J dropped 2; count of bases not matched to a gene: 5. The CDR3 spans 14 residues. Time point defined: patch test 2, 6 weeks after DPC sensitization. Indicated treatment: therapeutic diphenylcyclopropenone sensitization with weekly scalp DPC. Library construction involved attaching unique molecular identifiers to individual cDNA molecules, which allowed quantitative, reproducible TCR counting. MiXCR, applied by TCRdb to the RACE reads, yields one record per CDR3 protein. This table holds approximately 120,000 distinct CDR3 sequences, roughly a tenth found once.

This receptor was taken from a woman between 40 and 50 years old with alopecia areata. Some clones in this sample may be carry-over from other donors' samples. The sample was whole blood, taken in connection with sensitization to the hapten diphenylcyclopropenone (DPC). This chain connects TRBV7-9 to TRBJ2-7; 10 nucleotides line up with TRBD1. CDR3 nucleotide sequence: TGTGCCAGCACCCCCGGGACAGGGGCCTACGAGCAGTACTTC. Translated: CASTPGTGAYEQYF.